The 10 T cell receptor beta chains presented below share a single source sample, sequenced in a study of tumor-infiltrating lymphocytes in localized non-small cell lung cancer. This table comes from immunoSEQ multiplex PCR, and its TCRdb copy is limited to in-frame clones, with some not included. The table includes 21,000 or so clones, over 70% detected once. The sequenced sample consisted of lung tumor tissue. These TCRs come from a human donor with non-small cell lung cancer.

This chain links TRBV6-5 with TRBJ2-5; D may be TRBD2 (6 bases). Germline assignment: CDR1 MNHEY and CDR2 SVGAGI. Trimming removed 2 bases at V and 1 base at J, with 14 bases between. The CDR3 is 16 residues long. The CDR3 loop reads CASSYGGSLVQETQYF. CDR3 sequence (DNA): TGTGCCAGCAGTTACGGGGGGAGTCTTGTCCAAGAGACCCAGTACTTC.

The CDR3 region is CASSLAAGGGTEAFF. The CDR3, as DNA: TGCGCCAGCAGCTTGGCCGCAGGGGGAGGCACTGAAGCTTTCTTT. This chain joins TRBV5-1 and TRBJ1-1; TRBD1 matches 7 bases. V was pared by 0 bases and J by 4 bases, with 6 bases of the junction left unmatched. Germline assignment: CDR1 SGHRS and CDR2 YFSETQ. The CDR3 is 15 residues long.

The chain combines TRBV7-9 with TRBJ1-1; D may be TRBD1 (5 bases). This CDR3 region has 13 residues. The ends were cut back, 4 bases at V and 11 bases at J, with 17 bases in the middle. Germline loops: CDR1 SEHNR, CDR2 FQNEAQ (reference sequence). Here the CDR3 reads CASSSSPGGIAFF. The CDR3, as DNA: TGTGCCAGCAGCTCATCGCCGGGGGGAATCGCTTTCTTT.

The sample holds one count of this clone. The rearrangement joins TRBV30 to TRBJ1-5; tentatively, D is TRBD1 (5 bases). There are 13 residues in the CDR3. Trimming shortened V by 0 bases and J by 5 bases, and 8 bases separated the two germline ends. Germline V gives CDR1 GTSNPN, CDR2 SVGIG (reference sequence). This chain's CDR3 is CAWSVGGDQPQHF. CDR3 nucleotides: TGTGCCTGGAGTGTGGGAGGGGATCAGCCCCAGCATTTT.

V and J are TRBV5-1 and TRBJ2-2, with 7 nucleotides matching TRBD2. The CDR3 is made up of 15 amino acids. Germline assignment: CDR1 SGHRS and CDR2 YFSETQ. V shed 5 bases, J shed 6 bases, and the junction held 10 bases outside the gene matches. The CDR3 sequence: CASRELADISGELFF. DNA of the CDR3: TGCGCCAGCAGGGAGCTAGCGGACATCTCCGGGGAGCTGTTTTTT.

J is TRBJ2-5 and V is TRBV4-1; D is possibly TRBD1 (6 bases). Germline assignment: CDR1 MGHRA and CDR2 YSYEKL. The V end was cut by 4 bases, the J end by 2 bases, with 11 bases between. The CDR3 sequence is 14 residues long. CDR3 sequence reads: CASSLGQIQETQYF. CDR3 DNA sequence: TGCGCCAGCAGCCTCGGACAGATACAAGAGACCCAGTACTTC.

The chain links TRBV5-1 to TRBJ2-7; 7 nucleotides agree with TRBD2. CDR1 is SGHRS, CDR2 YFSETQ, per germline. The CDR3 sequence is 15 residues long. Losses at the gene ends were 1 base for V and 3 bases for J; bases not matched to a gene: 7. The CDR3 DNA sequence: TGCGCCAGCAGCTTGCGGCTAGCGGACATCTACGAGCAGTACTTC. It is translated as CASSLRLADIYEQYF.

This clone was observed once. This sequence joins TRBV11-2 and TRBJ1-1; TRBD1 matches 7 bases. Germline V gene data show CDR1 as SGHAT and CDR2 as FQNNGV. V shed 3 bases, J shed 8 bases, and the junction held 24 bases outside the gene matches. The CDR3 runs 19 residues. The DNA for the CDR3 is TGTGCCAGCAGCTTTAACGTGCCGTCCCCGGGACAGCCTCGTACGGAAGCTTTCTTT. It specifies CASSFNVPSPGQPRTEAFF.

The rearrangement joins TRBV7-2 to TRBJ1-1; D not certain. The V and J ends lost 2 bases and 1 base respectively, with 11 bases between them. This CDR3 is 15 amino acids long. Germline V gene data show CDR1 as SGHTA and CDR2 as FQGNSA. CDR3 nucleotide sequence: TGTGCCAGCAGCTTATGGGTGGGGTCGAACACTGAAGCTTTCTTT. It encodes CASSLWVGSNTEAFF.

This clone appeared a single time. The CDR3 bases are TGCGCCAGCAGCTTTTTGGGGAGTGGCGACGAGCAGTACTTC. It codes for CASSFLGSGDEQYF. This chain links TRBV5-1 with TRBJ2-7; possible D gene TRBD2, 5 bases. CDR1 is SGHRS and CDR2 is YFSETQ in the germline V gene. Trimming stripped 2 bases from V and 5 bases from J, with 14 bases between. The CDR3 has 14 residues.